The clone carrying this T cell receptor (beta chain) was detected a few times. The data were produced by immunoSEQ multiplex PCR, yet TCRdb's version contains in-frame clones alone and is incomplete. The sample gives fewer than 15,000 clones, about 76% of which show up once; approximately 8.9% is in the top ten. This CDR3 has 15 amino acids. CDR1 is SGHRS and CDR2 is YFSETQ in the germline V gene. Germline trimming cut 3 bases from V and 2 bases from J; bases unmatched to any gene: 4. This specimen belongs to a study of control samples from healthy donors and cancer patients. The chain combines TRBV5-1 with TRBJ2-5; 10 bases map to TRBD2. The sample comprised formalin-fixed, paraffin-embedded tissue. The sequence was collected from a male donor with melanoma. The CDR3 region has the DNA TGCGCCAGCAGCTCCGGGACTAGCGTGCAAGAGACCCAGTACTTC. This encodes CASSSGTSVQETQYF.